The 29 T cell receptor beta chains reported below all come from one sample, sequenced in a study of cytomegalovirus exposure and HLA in healthy donors. PCR used 60 Vbeta primers and 13 Jbeta primers. TCRdb keeps only in-frame clones here, not all; method: immunoSEQ multiplex PCR. The table lists under 200,000 clones, 80% of them singletons, with 6.3% in the top ten. Source material: PBMCs. The receptors here all came from a man aged 40-49 years in good health and CMV-seropositive.

This clone was detected a few times. The chain has TRBV4-1 and TRBJ1-1; D unresolved. The V gene lost 0 bases and the J gene lost 1 base, with 9 bases spanning the gap. The CDR3 runs 15 residues. Per germline, CDR1 MGHRA and CDR2 YSYEKL. CDR3 loop: CASSQDDRRNTEAFF. In DNA form, the CDR3 reads TGCGCCAGCAGCCAAGATGATCGCAGGAACACTGAAGCTTTCTTT.

The chain joins TRBV6-4 to TRBJ2-1, with 9 nucleotides matching TRBD2. The CDR3 has 14 residues. The V gene end was trimmed by 6 bases and the J gene end by 6 bases; junction bases not matched to a gene: 6. Germline CDR1 reads MRHNA; CDR2 reads SNTAGT. CDR3 protein: CASSLGGGANEQFF. The CDR3 bases are TGTGCCAGCAGCCTAGGCGGGGGGGCCAATGAGCAGTTCTTC.

The chain links TRBV5-4 to TRBJ2-7; 9 nucleotides align to TRBD1. From germline, CDR1 is SGHNT and CDR2 YYREEE (reference sequence). J gave up 3 bases and V 4 bases, and 8 bases lay outside the gene matches. The CDR3 covers 15 residues. The CDR3 spells CASSQSGTGNYEQYF. The CDR3 coding sequence is TGTGCCAGCAGCCAATCGGGGACAGGGAACTACGAGCAGTACTTC.

This chain joins TRBV30 and TRBJ1-3; 8 bases line up with TRBD1. The length of the CDR3 is 15 residues. The junction had 8 bases not matched to a gene; V was cut back by 1 base and J by 6 bases. Germline-derived CDR1 and CDR2 are GTSNPN and SVGIG (reference sequence). Here the CDR3 reads CAWSDGQGELNTIYF. CDR3 coding DNA: TGTGCCTGGAGTGACGGACAGGGAGAATTAAACACCATATATTTT. Full variable domain (missing parts from reference TRBV30 and TRBJ1-3): SQTIHQWPATLVQPVGSPLSLECTVEGTSNPNLYWYRQAAGRGLQLLFYSVGIGQISSEVPQNLSASRPQDRQFILSSKKLLLSDSGFYLCAWSDGQGELNTIYFGEGSWLTVV.

The rearrangement links TRBV9 to TRBJ1-1; unclear D gene. The CDR3 covers 15 residues. Germline CDR1 is SGDLS and CDR2 is YYNGEE. The V and J ends lost 4 bases and 1 base respectively, with 14 bases between them. This CDR3 reads CASSPQLTANTEAFF. The CDR3 nucleotides read TGTGCCAGCAGCCCCCAATTAACAGCGAACACTGAAGCTTTCTTT.

V and J are TRBV19 and TRBJ1-2; D gene ambiguous. The CDR3 is made up of 19 amino acids. The V end was cut by 3 bases, the J end by 2 bases, with 25 bases between. Germline assignment: CDR1 LNHDA and CDR2 SQIVND (reference sequence). For the CDR3, the DNA is TGTGCCAGTAGTATTTGGGAACGAAGCGGACCCTCGAGAAACTATGGCTACACCTTC. It translates to CASSIWERSGPSRNYGYTF.

The rearrangement uses TRBV6-5 and TRBJ2-7; perhaps TRBD1 as D (6 bases). Germline V gene sequence: CDR1 MNHEY, CDR2 SVGAGI. V was cut by 6 bases and J by 5 bases, with 8 bases left in between. This CDR3 has 11 amino acids. The CDR3 region is CASSQGNEQYF. The CDR3 DNA follows: TGTGCCAGCAGCCAGGGGAACGAGCAGTACTTC.

J is TRBJ2-1 and V is TRBV4-3; a weak D match, TRBD1 (5 bases). V was clipped by 3 bases and J by 3 bases, with 6 bases between them. This CDR3 region has 13 residues. The germline V gene has CDR1 LGHNA and CDR2 YSLEER. CDR3 protein: CASSQTDYNEQFF. The CDR3 DNA sequence: TGCGCCAGCAGCCAGACAGACTACAATGAGCAGTTCTTC.

The J gene is TRBJ2-3, the V gene TRBV6-6, with a possible D match to TRBD2 (5 bases). V lost 0 bases to trimming and J lost 0 bases, with 10 bases between them. Per germline, CDR1 MNHNY and CDR2 SVGAGI (reference sequence). CDR3 length: 16 amino acids. CDR3 DNA: TGTGCCAGCAGTTACTCTAAGGAGGCGAGCACAGATACGCAGTATTTT. It translates to CASSYSKEASTDTQYF.

The genes are TRBV6-1 and TRBJ1-1; 7 positions match TRBD1. The CDR3 totals 13 residues. V dropped 10 bases and J dropped 0; count of bases not matched to a gene: 5. Germline CDR1 reads MNHNS; CDR2 reads SASEGT. The CDR3 DNA is TGTGCCACCCGACAGGGATTGAACACTGAAGCTTTCTTT. This codes for CATRQGLNTEAFF.

CDR3 amino acids: CASSPRTAENSPLHF. DNA for the CDR3: TGCGCCAGCAGCCCCCGGACAGCGGAGAATTCACCCCTCCACTTT. The genes are TRBV5-1 and TRBJ1-6; tentatively, D is TRBD1 (6 bases). This CDR3 contains 15 residues. Germline V CDR1 and CDR2: SGHRS, YFSETQ. The V end lost 4 bases, the J end lost 7 bases, and 15 bases lay between the germline ends.

This clone was counted once. The V gene is TRBV9, the J gene TRBJ1-2; 9 bases map to TRBD1. Germline loops: CDR1 SGDLS, CDR2 YYNGEE. J was trimmed by 4 bases and V by 5 bases; bases with no gene match: 6. This CDR3 comprises 14 residues. DNA for the CDR3: TGTGCCAGCAGGGCGGACAGGGGAACCTATGGCTACACCTTC. This encodes CASRADRGTYGYTF. Combining the CDR3 with reference TRBV9 and TRBJ1-2 gives the whole variable domain DSGVTQTPKHLITATGQRVTLRCSPRSGDLSVYWYQQSLDQGLQFLIQYYNGEERAKGNILERFSAQQFPDLHSELNLSSLELGDSALYFCASRADRGTYGYTFGSGTRLTVV.

The chain joins TRBV23-1 to TRBJ2-3; D not certain. TRBV23-1 is classed as an ORF, of uncertain function. V gave up 2 bases and J gave up 2 bases, with 5 bases separating them. The CDR3 sequence is 13 residues long. The CDR3 here is CASSQSLTDTQYF. Written as DNA, the CDR3 is TGCGCCAGCAGTCAAAGCCTCACAGATACGCAGTATTTT.

This chain connects TRBV30 to TRBJ2-1; D is perhaps TRBD1 (5 bases). V was trimmed by 5 bases and J by 6 bases, leaving 17 bases between them. The CDR3 contains 14 residues. Per germline, CDR1 GTSNPN and CDR2 SVGIG (reference sequence). CDR3 loop: CAWDGASTSNEQFF. The CDR3, as DNA: TGTGCCTGGGATGGGGCCTCGACCTCCAATGAGCAGTTCTTC.

The V gene is TRBV7-3, the J gene TRBJ2-5; possible D gene TRBD2, 5 bases. Looked up from germline, CDR1 is SGHTA and CDR2 is FQGTGA. Trimming left V 0 bases short and J 4 bases short, with 9 bases between. This CDR3 is built from 14 residues. The CDR3, as DNA: TGTGCCAGCAGCTTAACCGGGGTCGCAGAGACCCAGTACTTC. This sequence encodes CASSLTGVAETQYF.

The chain employs TRBV5-1 and TRBJ1-2; 7 nucleotides match TRBD1. Unmatched junction bases numbered 4, after V lost 0 bases and J lost 2 bases. The CDR3 totals 15 residues. Germline loops: CDR1 SGHRS, CDR2 YFSETQ. This chain's CDR3 is CASSLARTGNYGYTF. The DNA for the CDR3 is TGCGCCAGCAGCTTGGCCCGGACAGGAAACTATGGCTACACCTTC.

This clone was seen a single time. The CDR3 here is CASSRPRGQETQYF. The CDR3 DNA follows: TGTGCCAGCAGTAGGCCTAGGGGCCAAGAGACCCAGTACTTC. The chain carries TRBV28 and TRBJ2-5, with D perhaps TRBD1 (5 bases). Deletions cut 5 bases from V and 1 base from J, with 11 bases between. Germline values: CDR1 MDHEN, CDR2 SYDVKM. The CDR3 is made up of 14 amino acids.

The chain carries TRBV10-3 and TRBJ2-5, with D possibly being TRBD1 (5 bases). Germline loops: CDR1 ENHRY, CDR2 SYGVKD. The CDR3 runs to 14 residues. Trimming left V 3 bases short and J 2 bases short, with 10 bases between. The CDR3 loop reads CAISDTRQQETQYF. CDR3 coding DNA: TGTGCCATCAGTGATACCAGACAGCAAGAGACCCAGTACTTC.

V is TRBV6-5 and J is TRBJ2-7; 10 bases are shared with TRBD1. The trim removed 6 bases at V and 4 bases at J, leaving 6 bases unmatched. The CDR3 sequence is 14 residues long. Germline V CDR1 and CDR2: MNHEY, SVGAGI. The CDR3 nucleotides read TGTGCCAGCAGACAGACAGGGGGCTTTTACGAGCAGTACTTC. Its translation: CASRQTGGFYEQYF.

The J gene is TRBJ1-5, the V gene TRBV6-4, with D tentatively TRBD1 (5 bases). The CDR3 has 14 amino acids. Trimming took 6 bases from V and 0 from J, leaving 9 bases between them. Looked up from germline, CDR1 is MRHNA and CDR2 is SNTAGT. The CDR3 region is CASSEDTSNQPQHF. In DNA form, the CDR3 reads TGTGCCAGCAGCGAGGACACTAGCAATCAGCCCCAGCATTTT.

The rearrangement links TRBV6-6 to TRBJ1-4; the D is unclear. Germline lookup yields CDR1 MNHNY and CDR2 SVGAGI (reference sequence). Trimming removed 6 bases from V and 5 bases from J, with 4 bases in between. The CDR3 totals 11 residues. CDR3 sequence reads: CASRANEKLFF. DNA of the CDR3: TGTGCCAGCAGAGCGAATGAAAAACTGTTTTTT.

V is TRBV18 and J is TRBJ2-7, with 8 bases lining up with TRBD1. The CDR3 is made up of 13 amino acids. V lost 3 bases, J lost 6 bases, and 4 bases stayed unmatched. Germline V gene sequence: CDR1 KGHSH, CDR2 LQKENI. CDR3 residues: CASSPGQGPEQYF. The DNA for the CDR3 is TGTGCCAGCTCACCCGGACAGGGACCCGAGCAGTACTTC.

V usage is TRBV7-9 and J usage is TRBJ1-4, with D possibly being TRBD1 (5 bases). The CDR3 has 15 amino acids. Deletions cut 1 base from V and 3 bases from J, with 9 bases between. Germline V gene lookup returns CDR1 SEHNR and CDR2 FQNEAQ (reference sequence). The CDR3 DNA reads TGTGCCAGCAGCTTAGATGGGGCCTCTAATGAAAAACTGTTTTTT. The encoded protein is CASSLDGASNEKLFF.

V is TRBV7-3 and J is TRBJ1-1; 7 bases fit TRBD1. The germline V gene encodes CDR1 SGHTA and CDR2 FQGTGA. V gave up 5 bases and J gave up 1 base; unmatched junction bases: 4. The CDR3 sequence is 14 residues long. In DNA form, the CDR3 reads TGTGCCAGCAGCCTTACAGGGGCGAACACTGAAGCTTTCTTT. Amino acid sequence: CASSLTGANTEAFF.

The rearrangement uses TRBV4-3 and TRBJ2-1, with D unclear. Germline V lookup: CDR1 LGHNA, CDR2 YSLEER. The V end lost 0 bases, the J end lost 8 bases, and 8 bases lay between the germline ends. There are 13 residues in the CDR3. The CDR3 DNA sequence: TGCGCCAGCAGCCAAGATCTGCCGGATGAGCAGTTCTTC. This gives the protein CASSQDLPDEQFF.

This chain links TRBV7-9 with TRBJ2-7; the match to TRBD1 covers 8 bases. V dropped 0 bases and J dropped 0; count of bases not matched to a gene: 4. The CDR3 is 16 amino acids. In germline, CDR1 is SEHNR, CDR2 FQNEAQ (reference sequence). In DNA form, the CDR3 reads TGTGCCAGCAGCTTAGCGCGTGGGACAGGCTCCTACGAGCAGTACTTC. Residues: CASSLARGTGSYEQYF.

Note on this clone: A read error may account for a junction end that differs from germline. The rearrangement links TRBV7-9 to TRBJ2-3; D is uncertain. The CDR3 has 11 residues. Looked up from germline, CDR1 is SEHNR and CDR2 is FQNEAQ (reference sequence). The DNA of the CDR3 is TGTTCCAGCACCCTCACAGATACGCAGTATTTT. It codes for CSSTLTDTQYF.

The V call is TRBV7-2, the J call TRBJ1-1; 8 nucleotides match TRBD1. CDR1 is SGHTA, CDR2 FQGNSA, per germline. V lost 8 bases and J lost 0; bases outside the gene matches: 17. This CDR3 is 18 amino acids long. The CDR3 bases are TGTGCCAGCCGCCTTAGTTCTTCTTGGACAGGGTTGAACACTGAAGCTTTCTTT. Translation: CASRLSSSWTGLNTEAFF.

This rearrangement joins TRBV18 to TRBJ2-1; TRBD1 agrees at 7 bases. V gave up 3 bases and J gave up 4 bases; unmatched junction bases: 3. The CDR3 runs 14 residues. CDR1 and CDR2 from the germline V gene are KGHSH and LQKENI. The CDR3 DNA sequence: TGTGCCAGCTCACCCGGGACAGCGTACAATGAGCAGTTCTTC. Its protein product is CASSPGTAYNEQFF.